This is a list of T cell receptor beta chains from one sample in a study of T cell responses to AZD1222 COVID-19 vaccine. The data were produced by immunoSEQ multiplex PCR, yet TCRdb's version contains in-frame clones alone and is incomplete. The data contain under 200,000 clones, approximately 94% of them seen just once; the ten biggest clones take up less than 4%. The specimen was peripheral blood, collected 28 days after the second dose of the MenACWY control vaccine. The source is an adult who received the MenACWY meningococcal vaccine as a control. The conserved cysteine and the conserved F or W are not part of the CDR3 here.

CDR3 protein: ASTTPGPGGQETQY
J gene: TRBJ2-5
V gene: TRBV28
CDR3 length: 14

CDR3 protein: ASSLQANYEAF
J gene: TRBJ1-1
V gene: TRBV5-1
CDR3 length: 11

CDR3 protein: ATSRVMGGYEQY
J gene: TRBJ2-7
V gene: TRBV15
CDR3 length: 12

CDR3 protein: AISDRTGTAYGYT
J gene: TRBJ1-2
V gene: TRBV10-3
CDR3 length: 13

CDR3 protein: ASKGPVGEQF
J gene: TRBJ2-1
V gene: TRBV28
CDR3 length: 10

CDR3 protein: ASSPPEGGDEKLF
J gene: TRBJ1-4
V gene: TRBV18
CDR3 length: 13

CDR3 protein: ASSLDQGQEGYT
J gene: TRBJ1-2
V gene: TRBV7-6
CDR3 length: 12

CDR3 protein: ASSFYGQDYGYT
J gene: TRBJ1-2
V gene: TRBV27
CDR3 length: 12

CDR3 protein: ASSLAPQGGRTYNEQF
J gene: TRBJ2-1
V gene: TRBV7-9
CDR3 length: 16

CDR3 protein: ASSRGQGLGSGANVLT
J gene: TRBJ2-6
V gene: TRBV18
CDR3 length: 16

CDR3 protein: AWGGASETQY
J gene: TRBJ2-5
V gene: TRBV30
CDR3 length: 10